The rows below give T cell receptor beta chains drawn from one sample of a study of blood T cell repertoires in COVID-19. Sequencing used immunoSEQ multiplex PCR; TCRdb keeps in-frame clones, though not all of them. The sample shows 380,000 or so clones, around 92% of them seen only once. The material sequenced was peripheral blood. Receptors were obtained from a man between 35 and 55 years old with acute or convalescent COVID-19. Both conserved end residues are part of each CDR3. The D gene is left open where the match is weak. Only part of the rows carry a size: once, few, many, or a class if the clone is expanded.

V gene	CDR3 length	D gene	clone size	J gene	CDR3 protein	CDR3 DNA
TRBV6-6	16	-	-	TRBJ1-2	CASSSDDRLGPDGYTF	TGTGCCAGCAGTTCCGATGACAGATTAGGGCCGGATGGCTACACCTTC
TRBV7-9	16	TRBD2	-	TRBJ2-5	CASSFGTSGMRKTQYF	TGTGCCAGCAGCTTCGGGACTAGCGGGATGAGAAAGACCCAGTACTTC
TRBV4-1	16	-	-	TRBJ1-4	CASSQDQQGSGEKLFF	TGCGCCAGCAGCCAGGACCAACAGGGATCGGGTGAAAAACTGTTTTTT
TRBV10-3	15	-	-	TRBJ1-5	CAISESGTDNQPQHF	TGTGCCATCAGTGAATCAGGGACTGACAATCAGCCCCAGCATTTT
TRBV4-2	12	-	few	TRBJ1-1	CASSSSGDEAFF	TGTGCCAGCAGCTCGTCAGGGGATGAAGCTTTCTTT
TRBV9	14	TRBD1	-	TRBJ2-3	CASSATGETDTQYF	TGTGCCAGCAGCGCGACAGGGGAAACAGATACGCAGTATTTT
TRBV11-1	14	TRBD1	-	TRBJ1-1	CASSEDRVGTEAFF	TGTGCCAGCAGCGAAGACAGGGTGGGCACTGAAGCTTTCTTT
TRBV18	15	TRBD1	-	TRBJ2-2	CASSPLTGRFGELFF	TGTGCCAGCTCACCCTTGACAGGGCGCTTCGGGGAGCTGTTTTTT
TRBV28	20	TRBD2	-	TRBJ2-7	CASSLGGASGRTLSSYEQYF	TGTGCCAGCAGTTTGGGCGGTGCTAGCGGGAGGACCTTGAGCTCCTACGAGCAGTACTTC
TRBV7-3	16	TRBD1	once	TRBJ1-6	CASSLNGQGSGSPLHF	TGTGCCAGCAGCTTAAATGGACAGGGAAGTGGCTCACCCCTCCACTTT
TRBV12-3/TRBV12-4	12	TRBD1	-	TRBJ1-1	CASSIDRVEAFF	TGTGCCAGCAGCATAGACAGGGTCGAAGCTTTCTTT
TRBV5-4	15	-	-	TRBJ1-1	CASSLGAGTDTEAFF	TGTGCCAGCAGCTTGGGTGCGGGGACGGACACTGAAGCTTTCTTT
TRBV3-1/TRBV3-2	13	-	-	TRBJ1-1	CASSVTGYTEAFF	TGTGCCAGCAGCGTCACAGGGTACACTGAAGCTTTCTTT
TRBV27	15	-	-	TRBJ1-5	CASSPIPGGFQPQHF	TGTGCCAGCAGTCCAATACCTGGGGGCTTTCAGCCCCAGCATTTT
TRBV5-1	13	-	-	TRBJ2-7	CASSLTTGLEQYF	TGCGCCAGCAGCCTGACTACCGGGCTCGAGCAGTACTTC
TRBV7-9	14	-	-	TRBJ2-5	CASSLVLGQETQYF	TGTGCCAGCAGCTTAGTTCTCGGGCAAGAGACCCAGTACTTC